A single sample is the source of the 21 T cell receptor beta chains below, sequenced in a study of beta chain features in type 1 diabetes (dated by TCRdb to between 2018 and 2020). Results the study describes overall, beyond this receptor: Type 1 diabetes patients showed a moderate but significant shortening of TCRB CDR3 length in all four CD4+ subsets.

The library was built by means of the immunoSEQ multiplex PCR assay. The entire isolated RNA was reverse transcribed using the High Capacity cDNA Reverse Transcription Kit, and thus expressed TCRB transcripts were sequenced. This immuneACCESS table, as held by TCRdb, lists in-frame sequences with V and J called but not all clones. Of the missing ones, under half trace to an unresolved V gene in checked studies; the others have no known cause. This sample has some 290,000 clones in its table, and roughly 13% of those were observed once. Approximately 0.015% of the sample is taken by the ten largest. What these receptors recognize is not known. The sample taken for sequencing was naive CD4+ T cells from blood. This specimen's cell subset or site label, per the study, means: true naive CD4+ T cells. The receptor source for this set is a man aged 25-45 years with type 1 diabetes.

This clone has more than one count but fewer than ten. The chain couples TRBV10-3 to TRBJ2-5; 7 nucleotides match TRBD1. The ends lost 4 bases at V and 1 base at J; junction bases unmatched: 6. This CDR3 has 15 residues. The germline gives CDR1 ENHRY, CDR2 SYGVKD. CDR3 DNA: TGTGCCATCAGTGGACCCGGGACAGCCCAAGAGACCCAGTACTTC. Its protein product is CAISGPGTAQETQYF.

The V and J genes are TRBV6-5 and TRBJ2-6, with a tentative D call TRBD2 (7 bases). Trimming cost V 4 bases and J 0 bases, with 10 bases left between them. Germline CDR1 is MNHEY and CDR2 is SVGAGI. This CDR3 has 16 residues. The CDR3 bases are TGTGCCAGCAGTTCGGGGGGCGTCTCTGGGGCCAACGTCCTGACTTTC. Translating it yields CASSSGGVSGANVLTF.

The chain has TRBV6-5 and TRBJ2-1, with TRBD1 matching 9 bases. The V and J ends lost 2 bases and 7 bases, in that order; junction bases with no gene match: 6. CDR3 size: 15 residues. Germline V gene sequence: CDR1 MNHEY, CDR2 SVGAGI. The DNA of the CDR3 is TGTGCCAGCAGTTACGCCGGGACAGGGTTGAATGAGCAGTTCTTC. It is translated as CASSYAGTGLNEQFF.

This clone was picked up a small number of times. The chain links TRBV6-5 to TRBJ2-7, with 7 bases that match TRBD2. CDR3 length: 15 amino acids. Germline trimming cut 0 bases from V and 3 bases from J; bases unmatched to any gene: 5. Germline values: CDR1 MNHEY, CDR2 SVGAGI. CDR3 nucleotide sequence: TGTGCCAGCAGTTACTCGTACGCTAGCGGCTACGAGCAGTACTTC. Amino acid sequence: CASSYSYASGYEQYF.

The chain couples TRBV27 to TRBJ2-1; D possibly corresponds to TRBD1 (5 bases). This CDR3 is 14 amino acids long. The germline CDR1 and CDR2 sequences are MNHEY and SMNVEV (reference sequence). Trimming removed 3 bases at V and 8 bases at J, with 14 bases between. Written as DNA, the CDR3 is TGTGCCAGCAGTTTTGTTTCAGGGCGGTATGAGCAGTTCTTC. Its translation is CASSFVSGRYEQFF.

This clone has just a few counts. The genes are TRBV5-6 and TRBJ2-1; D is unclear. V was clipped by 4 bases and J by 6 bases, with 11 bases between them. The CDR3 sequence is 13 residues long. The germline V gene has CDR1 SGHDT and CDR2 YYEEEE. CDR3 amino acids: CASSLDIINEQFF. The CDR3 nucleotides read TGTGCCAGCAGCCTTGACATTATCAATGAGCAGTTCTTC.

This rearrangement joins TRBV30 to TRBJ1-2; the match to TRBD1 covers 9 bases. Losses at the gene ends were 3 bases for V and 10 bases for J; bases not matched to a gene: 12. The CDR3 is made up of 14 amino acids. Per the germline V gene, CDR1 is GTSNPN and CDR2 is SVGIG (reference sequence). The CDR3 loop reads CAWSVSGTGHDYTF. The CDR3 DNA sequence: TGTGCCTGGAGCGTTTCTGGGACAGGGCATGACTACACCTTC.

The rearrangement uses TRBV30 and TRBJ2-1, with 11 bases fitting TRBD2. V lost 3 bases and J lost 6; bases outside the gene matches: 7. Germline V lookup: CDR1 GTSNPN, CDR2 SVGIG (reference sequence). This CDR3 is built from 15 residues. The CDR3 loop reads CAWRAGTSGRNEQFF. The CDR3 bases are TGTGCCTGGAGGGCCGGGACTAGCGGCCGCAATGAGCAGTTCTTC.

The rearrangement links TRBV18 to TRBJ2-1; the D is unclear. Germline loops: CDR1 KGHSH, CDR2 LQKENI. CDR3 size: 15 residues. V was shortened by 3 bases and J by 3 bases, with 12 bases between the two germline ends. CDR3: CASSPGLRHYNEQFF. CDR3 DNA: TGTGCCAGCTCACCTGGCTTGCGGCACTACAATGAGCAGTTCTTC.

This sequence joins TRBV4-3 and TRBJ2-1; perhaps TRBD1 as D (6 bases). Germline CDR1 reads LGHNA; CDR2 reads YSLEER. Between the trimmed V and J ends, which lost 0 bases and 9 bases, there was a span of 12 bases. CDR3 length equals 14 residues. For the CDR3, the DNA is TGCGCCAGCAGCCAAGAGGGGGCCGTGAGTGAGCAGTTCTTC. Its protein is CASSQEGAVSEQFF.

The chain is built from TRBV7-2 and TRBJ2-5; D perhaps matches TRBD1 (6 bases). This CDR3 comprises 14 residues. Germline CDR1 SGHTA, CDR2 FQGNSA. V shed 6 bases and J shed 5 bases, with 16 bases lying between them. In DNA form, the CDR3 reads TGTGCCAGCAGTTTACCCGGGACAAAGGAGACCCAGTACTTC. This encodes CASSLPGTKETQYF.

Details on this clone: Distinct nucleotide sequences in the sample also encode this CDR3. The chain couples TRBV9 to TRBJ1-5; no clear D gene. Trimming took 2 bases from V and 0 from J, leaving 9 bases between them. The germline CDR1 and CDR2 sequences are SGDLS and YYNGEE. The CDR3 length is 15 residues. The CDR3 here is CASSVGDYSNQPQHF. As DNA, the CDR3 is TGTGCCAGCAGCGTCGGGGATTATAGCAATCAGCCCCAGCATTTT.

The V and J genes are TRBV5-6 and TRBJ2-1; maybe TRBD1 (6 bases). In germline, CDR1 is SGHDT, CDR2 YYEEEE. With 4 bases removed from V and 4 bases from J, the gap between germline ends came to 9 bases. The CDR3 consists of 13 residues. The CDR3 here is CASSPGQYNEQFF. The CDR3 coding sequence is TGTGCCAGCAGCCCAGGACAGTACAATGAGCAGTTCTTC.

The V and J genes are TRBV2 and TRBJ1-3, with D perhaps TRBD1 (5 bases). V lost 4 bases, J lost 2 bases, and 15 bases lay in between. This CDR3 is built from 16 residues. Germline CDR1 and CDR2: SNHLY and FYNNEI. The CDR3 nucleotides are TGTGCCAGCAGTGGGATTATCAGGGTTCCTGGAAACACCATATATTTT. This gives the protein CASSGIIRVPGNTIYF.

The chain employs TRBV30 and TRBJ1-2; 7 bases match TRBD1. V shed 5 bases and J 0 bases; nucleotides not matched to a gene: 3. The CDR3 totals 13 residues. Germline V lookup: CDR1 GTSNPN, CDR2 SVGIG (reference sequence). CDR3 sequence: CAWEGTANYGYTF. In nucleotides, the CDR3 is TGTGCCTGGGAAGGGACAGCTAACTATGGCTACACCTTC.

The rearrangement joins TRBV30 to TRBJ2-6; the D is unclear. V was trimmed by 5 bases and J by 0 bases, leaving 5 bases between them. CDR3 length: 13 amino acids. CDR1 is GTSNPN and CDR2 is SVGIG in the germline V gene (reference sequence). This CDR3 reads CAWGSSGANVLTF. The CDR3 region has the DNA TGTGCCTGGGGCAGCTCTGGGGCCAACGTCCTGACTTTC.

This clone was observed a few times. CDR3 nucleotides: TGTGCCAGCAGCTTCGCGGGAGGAACCGGGGAGCTGTTTTTT. Translating it yields CASSFAGGTGELFF. V usage is TRBV7-3 and J usage is TRBJ2-2, with 8 bases that match TRBD2. The ends lost 3 bases at V and 5 bases at J; junction bases unmatched: 2. Per germline, CDR1 SGHTA and CDR2 FQGTGA. The CDR3 extends over 14 amino acids. Full variable domain (missing parts from reference TRBV7-3 and TRBJ2-2): GAGVSQTPSNKVTEKGKYVELRCDPISGHTALYWYRQSLGQGPEFLIYFQGTGAADDSGLPNDRFFAVRPEGSVSTLKIQRTERGDSAVYLCASSFAGGTGELFFGEGSRLTVL.

The table lists this clone with a few counts. This specimen includes other DNA sequences encoding the same CDR3. V is TRBV7-3 and J is TRBJ2-2; possible D gene TRBD1, 5 bases. V lost 5 bases, J lost 1 base, and 8 bases lay in between. This CDR3 has 14 residues. Germline-derived CDR1 and CDR2 are SGHTA and FQGTGA. In DNA form, the CDR3 reads TGTGCCAGCAGCCCCCAGGGGAACACCGGGGAGCTGTTTTTT. Residues: CASSPQGNTGELFF.

The chain is built from TRBV4-3 and TRBJ2-6; D is uncertain. Germline V gene lookup returns CDR1 LGHNA and CDR2 YSLEER. The CDR3 is 18 residues long. Trimming shortened V by 4 bases and J by 0 bases, and 16 bases separated the two germline ends. Here the CDR3 reads CASSLEPEPSSGANVLTF. The CDR3 DNA is TGCGCCAGCAGCCTTGAGCCCGAACCAAGCTCTGGGGCCAACGTCCTGACTTTC.

The rearrangement links TRBV5-1 to TRBJ2-5, with D possibly being TRBD1 (6 bases). Germline V CDR1 and CDR2: SGHRS, YFSETQ. The CDR3 spans 13 residues. Trimming took 2 bases from V and 3 from J, leaving 8 bases between them. The CDR3 region is CASSFPGEETQYF. The DNA for the CDR3 is TGCGCCAGCAGCTTCCCAGGGGAAGAGACCCAGTACTTC.

This clone was recorded a few times. This CDR3 is also generated by other DNA sequences in the sample. The chain couples TRBV7-9 to TRBJ1-1, with 7 bases matching TRBD1. The ends lost 5 bases at V and 1 base at J; junction bases unmatched: 1. The CDR3 is 13 residues long. Germline V gives CDR1 SEHNR, CDR2 FQNEAQ (reference sequence). The CDR3 region is CASSRQGNTEAFF. In DNA, the CDR3 is TGTGCCAGCAGCCGACAGGGGAACACTGAAGCTTTCTTT.